These 5 T cell receptor beta chains were sequenced from one sample in a study of OX40 agonist ivuxolimab in advanced cancers. The method was immunoSEQ multiplex PCR; TCRdb's version includes in-frame clones alone and lacks a portion of them. The table records fewer than 85,000 clones, roughly 90% of them present only once. Sequencing used CD4+ or CD8+ T cells sorted from blood, obtained in a trial of the OX40 agonist ivuxolimab. The receptors originated from an adult with an advanced solid tumor such as melanoma, head and neck, liver or kidney cancer.

This sequence joins TRBV7-3 and TRBJ2-1; 10 bases fit TRBD2. Trimming at V came to 5 bases and at J to 2 bases, leaving 3 bases not matched to a gene. CDR1 is SGHTA and CDR2 is FQGTGA in the germline V gene. The CDR3 has 15 residues. The CDR3 DNA reads TGTGCCAGCAGCGAGCTAGCGGGAGCCTACAATGAGCAGTTCTTC. This codes for CASSELAGAYNEQFF.

This clone was seen only a few times. The gene calls are TRBV18 and TRBJ2-3; possibly TRBD1 for D (5 bases). Germline V gene sequence: CDR1 KGHSH, CDR2 LQKENI. There are 15 residues in the CDR3. V lost 1 base, J lost 0 bases, and 8 bases lay in between. The chain's CDR3 is CASSPRQTSTDTQYF. CDR3 nucleotide sequence: TGTGCCAGCTCACCACGACAGACCAGCACAGATACGCAGTATTTT.

The chain recombines TRBV5-1 with TRBJ2-2; D uncertain. The CDR3 sequence is 14 residues long. Germline CDR1 SGHRS, CDR2 YFSETQ. V lost 7 bases and J lost 3, with 13 bases in between. The CDR3: CASGSRLDTGELFF. CDR3 coding DNA: TGCGCCAGCGGCTCGCGGCTCGACACCGGGGAGCTGTTTTTT.

This clone has a single count. The gene calls are TRBV11-2 and TRBJ1-2; the D is unclear. Germline V gene sequence: CDR1 SGHAT, CDR2 FQNNGV. CDR3 length: 14 amino acids. Trimming took 6 bases from V and 2 from J, leaving 13 bases between them. CDR3 DNA sequence: TGTGCCAGCAGGGCGGTAGGCCCCAACTATGGCTACACCTTC. Translated: CASRAVGPNYGYTF.

The chain couples TRBV30 to TRBJ1-5; D is undetermined. The CDR3 spans 13 residues. Trimming shortened V by 2 bases and J by 11 bases, and 16 bases separated the two germline ends. Germline loops: CDR1 GTSNPN, CDR2 SVGIG (reference sequence). In DNA form, the CDR3 reads TGTGCCTGGAGTCATGACGGGAGTGGGACCCAGCATTTT. Translated: CAWSHDGSGTQHF.